This paragraph covers one T cell receptor (beta chain) sequence. Its specificity is not known. Original data processing: Built for papillary thyroid cancer, a distant-metastasis classifier drew on CDR3 differences across clinicopathological groups. TCRdb re-called the PCR reads via MiXCR. The V and J calls here are based on TCRdb, not the publication. Of about 85,000 clones in the sample, around 9.2% are singletons; the top ten hold under 9%. The entire patient cohort was treatment-naive prior to thyroid surgery. The data are from a study of metastatic and nonmetastatic thyroid tumors. Across the whole study: Where malignant and benign thyroid patients were concerned, repertoires were compared across blood and tumor or nodule tissue. General observations from the study: In blood and tumor, TCR beta diversity was reportedly significantly higher in malignant thyroid tumors than in benign nodules.

The CDR3 loop spans 14 amino acids. Trimming shortened V by 0 bases and J by 5 bases, and 9 bases separated the two germline ends. Germline assignment: CDR1 SGDLS and CDR2 YYNGEE. This chain uses TRBV9 with TRBJ2-1, with a weak D call TRBD2 (5 bases). This TCR was sampled from a female donor with papillary thyroid cancer or a benign thyroid nodule (not recorded which). Some clones in this sample may be carry-over from other donors' samples. What was sequenced was blood. Here the CDR3 reads CASSVAGGDNEQFF. The CDR3 nucleotides are TGTGCCAGCAGCGTAGCCGGAGGTGACAATGAGCAGTTCTTC.